What follows are 16 T cell receptor beta chains derived from one specimen sequenced in a study of blood T cell repertoires in COVID-19. Method: immunoSEQ multiplex PCR; TCRdb's copy keeps in-frame clones and lacks some. The table has 250,000 or so clones, roughly 85% seen once. Sequenced: PBMCs or T cells enriched from blood (not recorded which). The source of these receptors is a woman between 50 and 59 years old who had been exposed to COVID-19.

V and J are TRBV12-3 or TRBV12-4 and TRBJ1-2, with 7 positions matching TRBD1. The CDR3 has 12 residues. Trimming cost V 5 bases and J 11 bases; bases outside gene matches: 8. The CDR3 DNA reads TGTGCCAGCAGTCGGGACAGAAGGTTATACACCTTC. This gives the protein CASSRDRRLYTF.

This sequence joins TRBV7-2 and TRBJ1-2; D gene ambiguous. In germline, CDR1 is SGHTA, CDR2 FQGNSA. The CDR3 is 14 amino acids. Trimming stripped 0 bases from V and 8 bases from J, with 13 bases between. CDR3 in amino acids: CASSLALGREGYTF. In DNA, the CDR3 is TGTGCCAGCAGCTTAGCGCTAGGGCGGGAGGGCTACACCTTC.

This chain joins TRBV11-2 and TRBJ2-2; D gene uncertain. This CDR3 contains 12 residues. Germline values: CDR1 SGHAT, CDR2 FQNNGV. V dropped 6 bases and J dropped 3 bases, with 5 bases sitting between them. The CDR3: CASSRDTGELFF. DNA for the CDR3: TGTGCCAGCAGTCGGGACACCGGGGAGCTGTTTTTT.

This clone was seen only once. This chain connects TRBV12-3 or TRBV12-4 to TRBJ2-1; 8 positions agree with TRBD1. Trimming at V came to 6 bases and at J to 5 bases, leaving 3 bases not matched to a gene. The CDR3 runs 13 residues. The CDR3 here is CASRPDRDNEQFF. The CDR3 nucleotides are TGTGCCAGCAGGCCGGACAGGGACAATGAGCAGTTCTTC.

This chain links TRBV6-5 with TRBJ2-7; 8 bases agree with TRBD1. This CDR3 has 14 amino acids. CDR1 and CDR2 from the germline V gene are MNHEY and SVGAGI. V dropped 7 bases and J dropped 2; count of bases not matched to a gene: 7. The CDR3 spells CASTGTGHTYEQYF. CDR3 nucleotides: TGTGCCAGCACCGGGACAGGCCATACCTACGAGCAGTACTTC.

This chain uses TRBV18 with TRBJ1-2, with TRBD1 identical over 12 bases. The germline V gene has CDR1 KGHSH and CDR2 LQKENI. Unmatched junction bases numbered 8, after V lost 1 base and J lost 8 bases. There are 16 residues in the CDR3. The CDR3 sequence is CASSPRPGQGARGYTF. CDR3 coding DNA: TGTGCCAGCTCACCACGTCCGGGACAGGGGGCTAGAGGCTACACCTTC.

V gene TRBV10-2 combines with J gene TRBJ2-6; D might be TRBD2 (5 bases). V lost 10 bases and J lost 1, with 11 bases in between. The CDR3 is 14 residues long. Germline V gene data show CDR1 as WSHSY and CDR2 as SAAADI. The CDR3 spells CATRDFSGANVLTF. The CDR3 DNA reads TGCGCCACCCGGGATTTTTCTGGGGCCAACGTCCTGACTTTC.

The rearrangement links TRBV3-1 (or the pseudogene TRBV3-2) to TRBJ1-2; TRBD1 aligns across 9 bases. CDR1 and CDR2 from the germline V gene are LGHDT and YNNKEL (reference sequence). The CDR3 sequence is 16 residues long. V shed 1 base and J 8 bases; nucleotides not matched to a gene: 11. The CDR3 nucleotides read TGTGCCAGCAGCCAAGGGGACTACAGGGGGCTACGAGGCTACACCTTC. Protein sequence: CASSQGDYRGLRGYTF.

This chain joins TRBV6-1 and TRBJ1-1; 7 bases match TRBD1. The V gene's germline CDR1 is MNHNS and CDR2 SASEGT. J gave up 12 bases and V 2 bases, and 12 bases lay outside the gene matches. The CDR3 covers 14 residues. The CDR3 DNA reads TGTGCCAGCAGTGAAAAGGAAGAGGGGGCGGGGACTTTCTTT. This encodes CASSEKEEGAGTFF.

This clone has just one count. The CDR3 loop is CASSLPQDRGNEQFF. CDR3 nucleotides: TGTGCCAGCAGCTTACCCCAAGACCGGGGGAATGAGCAGTTCTTC. V usage is TRBV12-1 and J usage is TRBJ2-1; the D call in the table, TRBD2, was not verified against the DNA. TRBV12-1 is assigned pseudogene status. The CDR3 contains 15 residues.

This chain joins TRBV24-1 and TRBJ2-2; 10 bases line up with TRBD2. V shed 4 bases, J shed 5 bases, and the junction held 9 bases outside the gene matches. Looked up from germline, CDR1 is KGHDR and CDR2 is SFDVKD. The CDR3 loop spans 17 amino acids. In DNA form, the CDR3 reads TGTGCCACCAGTGAGACCCGGACTAGCGGAGTTACCGGGGAGCTGTTTTTT. It is translated as CATSETRTSGVTGELFF.

This rearrangement joins TRBV27 to TRBJ2-1, with 13 bases matching TRBD2. The CDR3 runs 13 residues. CDR1 is MNHEY and CDR2 is SMNVEV in the germline V gene (reference sequence). V dropped 6 bases and J dropped 7; count of bases not matched to a gene: 0. CDR3 loop: CASRTSGGNEQFF. Here the CDR3 DNA reads TGTGCCAGCAGGACTAGCGGGGGGAATGAGCAGTTCTTC.

The V and J genes are TRBV3-1 (or the pseudogene TRBV3-2) and TRBJ2-1, with a possible D match to TRBD2 (5 bases). This CDR3 is 14 amino acids long. Germline CDR1 LGHDT, CDR2 YNNKEL (reference sequence). V was shortened by 1 base and J by 8 bases, with 12 bases between the two germline ends. CDR3 protein: CASSQVAGAHEQFF. The CDR3 DNA sequence: TGTGCCAGCAGCCAAGTTGCGGGCGCCCATGAGCAGTTCTTC.

This chain joins TRBV3-1 (or the pseudogene TRBV3-2) and TRBJ1-3; D gene uncertain. The CDR3 loop spans 16 amino acids. CDR1 LGHDT and CDR2 YNNKEL come from the germline V gene (reference sequence). V was pared by 4 bases and J by 1 base, with 14 bases between. The CDR3 sequence is CASSPGGMQSGNTIYF. The CDR3 DNA reads TGTGCCAGCAGCCCTGGTGGCATGCAGTCTGGAAACACCATATATTTT.

V gene TRBV2 combines with J gene TRBJ2-7, with TRBD2 matching 7 bases. The CDR3 extends over 14 amino acids. V shed 4 bases, J shed 0 bases, and the junction held 3 bases outside the gene matches. Per germline, CDR1 SNHLY and CDR2 FYNNEI. The CDR3 protein is CASSVGGGSYEQYF. CDR3 bases: TGTGCCAGCAGTGTGGGCGGGGGCTCCTACGAGCAGTACTTC.

The chain combines TRBV27 with TRBJ2-1, with D possibly being TRBD2 (6 bases). The CDR3 length is 13 residues. The V gene lost 2 bases and the J gene lost 7 bases, with 9 bases spanning the gap. Germline-derived CDR1 and CDR2 are MNHEY and SMNVEV (reference sequence). The CDR3, as DNA: TGTGCCAGCAGTTTAGGCGGAGGGAATGAGCAGTTCTTC. Its protein product is CASSLGGGNEQFF.